The present T cell receptor beta chain was sequenced within a study of control samples from healthy donors and cancer patients. Sequencing used immunoSEQ multiplex PCR; TCRdb keeps in-frame clones, though not all of them. The sample carries around 150,000 clones, 89% recorded once. V was cut by 4 bases and J by 6 bases, with 10 bases left in between. CDR1 and CDR2 from the germline V gene are MGHRA and YSYEKL. The CDR3 has 12 amino acids. The TCR originated in a man in his thirties or forties in good health. V and J are TRBV4-1 and TRBJ2-7; no clear D. Sequences were obtained from blood. The CDR3 sequence is CASSRPMGEQYF. The CDR3 DNA sequence: TGCGCCAGCAGCCGACCGATGGGCGAGCAGTACTTC.